The TCR beta chain under discussion was sequenced for a study of T-cell reconstitution after alpha-beta-depleted transplantation in children. This clonotype was seen at least ten times. Unique molecular identifiers were incorporated when the TCRbeta library was constructed. TCRdb reprocessed the PCR reads with MiXCR, giving one entry per CDR3 protein. The sample contains 200,000 to 250,000 distinct CDR3 sequences, less than 9% of which appear only once. This sequence originates from a male patient between 5 and 17 years old who had a stem cell transplant for acute lymphoblastic leukemia, so the T cells may come from the graft donor. The material was PBMCs, mostly from graft donor cells, obtained 180 days after TCRalphabeta/CD19-depleted stem cell transplant.

The CDR3 coding sequence is TGCGCCAGCAGCCAAGATCAACAAGGCTACTACGAGCAGTACTTC. This sequence encodes CASSQDQQGYYEQYF. The gene calls are TRBV4-1 and TRBJ2-7; D not certain. The germline gives CDR1 MGHRA, CDR2 YSYEKL. CDR3 length: 15 residues. Trimming cost V 0 bases and J 3 bases, with 12 bases left between them.